This TCR beta chain emerged from a study of beta chain features in type 1 diabetes (dated by TCRdb to the late 2010s). The study in broad terms: Mean age, gender distribution, total cell number and subset yield did not differ between patients and healthy donors. A total of around 110,000,000 sorted cells were examined across all samples, and RNA yield correlated strongly with the number of cells per subset. In the study, TCRB repertoires of sorted circulating CD4+ T cell subsets from recently diagnosed type 1 diabetes patients were compared with those of matched healthy donors. Whereas all 30 or so donors provided naive and central memory subsets, regulatory and stem cell-like memory subsets were isolated from just 8 patients and about eight healthy donors.

Worth noting for this clone: Its specific antigen is unknown. No much larger clone exists at a distance of one base, and base qualities are not known.

General study outcomes and caveats: PCR might favor shorter templates, but patient and control samples were amplified and corrected together, so any skew would affect both groups equally. The naive, central memory and regulatory TCRB repertoires appeared to resemble one another more closely among patients than among healthy donors. Only small numbers of individuals were included in the HLA sub-analyses, which left unresolved whether HLA type had any influence on TCRB rearrangement. At VDJ recombination sites, type 1 diabetes patients had fewer insertions and more deleted nucleotides, which implies abnormalities in thymic rearrangement. In all four CD4+ subsets, TCRB CDR3 length was moderately but significantly shorter in type 1 diabetes patients. Sequencing cDNA rather than genomic DNA could over-represent highly expressing activated cells, although activation and CD3 levels did not differ between groups.

A single peripheral blood draw of 90 to 150 mL on average was collected from each donor into heparinised tubes. Naive, central memory, regulatory and stem cell-like memory CD4+ T cells were sorted on a BD FACSAria II using a panel including CD45RO, CCR7, CD25, CD127, CD95 and CD27. Purity was above 95% for every sorted population. Right away, PBMCs were isolated by Lymphoprep density gradient centrifugation and were stained directly, with no culture step. To minimize batch effects, samples were stained and sorted in pairs, one healthy donor with one patient per experiment. From the cysteine up to the phenylalanine, the CDR3 has a length of 13 residues. CDR3 DNA only is kept here, 39 bases in frame from base 1. V drops 4 bases and J drops 5 bases, leaving 12 bases in between. Sequences SGHDT (CDR1) and YYEEEE (CDR2) are obtained from the germline V gene. The entire amount of isolated RNA was reverse transcribed using the High Capacity cDNA Reverse Transcription Kit, so the sequenced TCRB transcripts were expressed ones. Deep immunoSEQ sequencing was applied to naive, central memory and regulatory T cell samples, giving an average of about 3.8 million total reads per sample. After sorted cells were lysed in RLT buffer, RNA was extracted with DNase-treated RNeasy Micro or Mini kits, with the choice depending on cell number. Each cell subset was processed separately to prevent cross-contamination, with patient and healthy donor samples processed together. The immunoSEQ multiplex PCR was used to amplify TCRB sequences from cDNA, generating 87-bp fragments that spanned the CDR3 region. Sequencing of the amplicons was done on the Illumina HiSeq platform. The source study handled its data this way. Synthetic template baselines were used to correct PCR bias computationally, reads within Hamming distance 2 were collapsed, and singletons that could not be merged were discarded. Reads were aligned against IMGT to assign V, D and J genes, CDR3 length and insertions or deletions at six rearrangement sites. Within each subset, clonotype counts were normalized to sorted cell number, after which true diversity and Gini coefficients were computed with the tcR R package. The overlap coefficient, calculated on TCRB nucleotide sequences, was used to quantify repertoire sharing. Imported from immuneACCESS, the table was reduced by TCRdb to in-frame sequences with V and J called. These copies leave out some clones; in studies compared against another copy, an unresolved V gene accounts for under half, and the cause of the remainder is not known. V and J calls and clone size are given by that table; D and trimming were obtained from the DNA. The sample contains tens of thousands of clones, under 60% of them found a single time. About 2.4% of the sample is held by the ten biggest clonotypes.

The sequence links TRBV5-6 to TRBJ2-5; tentative D gene TRBD1, with 5 bases matching. This sequence was found in a woman aged 40 to 50 with type 1 diabetes. Sequenced material: Tregs from blood. The cell subset or site label of this sample denotes: regulatory CD4+ T cells. The bases are TGTGCCAGCAGCCCAGACAGTGCGGAGACCCAGTACTTC. It translates as CASSPDSAETQYF.